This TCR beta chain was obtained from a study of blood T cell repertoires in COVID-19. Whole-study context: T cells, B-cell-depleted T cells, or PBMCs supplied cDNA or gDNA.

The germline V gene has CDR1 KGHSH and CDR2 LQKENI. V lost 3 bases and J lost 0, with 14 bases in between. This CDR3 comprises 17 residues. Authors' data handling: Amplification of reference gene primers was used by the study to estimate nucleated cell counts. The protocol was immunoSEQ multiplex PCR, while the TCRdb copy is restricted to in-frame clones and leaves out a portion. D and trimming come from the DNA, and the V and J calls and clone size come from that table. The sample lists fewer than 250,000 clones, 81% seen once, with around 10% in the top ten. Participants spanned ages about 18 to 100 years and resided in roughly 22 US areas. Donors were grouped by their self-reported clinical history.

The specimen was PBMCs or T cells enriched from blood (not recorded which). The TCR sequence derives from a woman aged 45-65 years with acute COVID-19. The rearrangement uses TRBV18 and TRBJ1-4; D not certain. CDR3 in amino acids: CASSPTMGRTTNEKLFF. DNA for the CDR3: TGTGCCAGCTCACCTACCATGGGGAGGACAACTAATGAAAAACTGTTTTTT.